These 13 T cell receptor beta chains came from one sample sequenced in a study of shared clonotypes between healthy human individuals. The method was immunoSEQ multiplex PCR; TCRdb's version includes in-frame clones alone and lacks a portion of them. In the table there are 850,000 to 1,200,000 clones, 70% to 80% of which are singletons. The sequencing input was memory CD4+ T cells sorted from blood. The subset was: CD45RA-negative fraction. The receptors come from a man younger than 35 in good health.

This clone showed up just a few times. The J gene is TRBJ2-4, the V gene TRBV18; no clear D gene. Trimming left V 0 bases short and J 0 bases short, with 9 bases between. CDR1 is KGHSH and CDR2 is LQKENI in the germline V gene. There are 16 residues in the CDR3. The DNA for the CDR3 is TGTGCCAGCTCACCACCGATTGGGATAGCCAAAAACATTCAGTACTTC. This sequence encodes CASSPPIGIAKNIQYF.

This clone was found many times. The chain carries TRBV7-8 and TRBJ1-3; D perhaps matches TRBD1 (5 bases). The CDR3 has 15 residues. Trimming pared 3 bases from V and 0 bases from J, leaving 9 bases between. Germline V gene data show CDR1 as SGHVS and CDR2 as FQNEAQ. The CDR3 nucleotides read TGTGCCAGCAGCTTCCCGGGGGGCTCTGGAAACACCATATATTTT. Its protein is CASSFPGGSGNTIYF.

This clone was counted between two and nine times. V and J are TRBV5-1 and TRBJ2-2, with D possibly being TRBD1 (6 bases). The CDR3 contains 15 residues. With 0 bases removed from V and 6 bases from J, the gap between germline ends came to 12 bases. Germline CDR1 is SGHRS and CDR2 is YFSETQ. DNA for the CDR3: TGCGCCAGCAGCTTGGGGCCAGGGGTTGCCGGGGAGCTGTTTTTT. This codes for CASSLGPGVAGELFF.

V gene TRBV9 combines with J gene TRBJ2-5; the match to TRBD2 covers 14 bases. CDR1 and CDR2 (germline): SGDLS, YYNGEE. The V and J ends lost 4 bases and 1 base, in that order; junction bases with no gene match: 3. The CDR3 extends over 16 amino acids. CDR3 coding DNA: TGTGCCAGCAGCTTAGGACTAGCGGGGGGCCAAGAGACCCAGTACTTC. This translates into CASSLGLAGGQETQYF.

Note on this clone: Other DNA sequences in the sample encode the same CDR3. This sequence joins TRBV5-4 and TRBJ2-5, with TRBD2 as a possible D gene (7 bases). V was cut by 0 bases and J by 4 bases, with 10 bases left in between. Germline V lookup: CDR1 SGHNT, CDR2 YYREEE (reference sequence). This CDR3 is 14 amino acids long. CDR3 sequence reads: CASSLGGGGETQYF. CDR3 nucleotide sequence: TGTGCCAGCAGCTTGGGGGGAGGGGGAGAGACCCAGTACTTC. Full variable domain (missing parts from reference TRBV5-4 and TRBJ2-5): ETGVTQSPTHLIKTRGQQVTLRCSSQSGHNTVSWYQQALGQGPQFIFQYYREEENGRGNFPPRFSGLQFPNYSSELNVNALELDDSALYLCASSLGGGGETQYFGPGTRLLVL.

The chain couples TRBV7-2 to TRBJ2-5, with TRBD2 as a possible D gene (6 bases). This CDR3 region has 14 residues. The germline gives CDR1 SGHTA, CDR2 FQGNSA. V lost 4 bases and J lost 5, with 14 bases in between. The CDR3 is CASSYGTAEETQYF. The DNA for the CDR3 is TGTGCCAGCAGCTATGGGACTGCGGAGGAGACCCAGTACTTC.

The chain carries TRBV10-1 and TRBJ2-3, with TRBD2 matching 14 bases. The CDR3 runs to 18 residues. Per germline, CDR1 WNHNN and CDR2 SYGVQD (reference sequence). V trimming: 3 bases; J trimming: 2 bases; junction bases outside the gene matches: 7. The CDR3 loop is CASSDPGLAGGLTDTQYF. As DNA, the CDR3 is TGCGCCAGCAGTGACCCTGGACTAGCGGGGGGCCTCACAGATACGCAGTATTTT.

V usage is TRBV7-8 and J usage is TRBJ1-2; a weak D match, TRBD1 (6 bases). Looked up from germline, CDR1 is SGHVS and CDR2 is FQNEAQ. The CDR3 has 15 residues. Trimming shortened V by 5 bases and J by 0 bases, and 13 bases separated the two germline ends. The CDR3 sequence: CASSLTGTTNYGYTF. The CDR3 DNA sequence: TGTGCCAGCAGCCTTACAGGGACTACTAACTATGGCTACACCTTC.

This clone was counted only a few times. Different DNA sequences within this sample yield the same CDR3. The chain has TRBV18 and TRBJ1-1; TRBD1 might be the D (6 bases). CDR1 and CDR2 (germline): KGHSH, LQKENI. Between the trimmed V and J ends, which lost 3 bases and 3 bases, there was a span of 11 bases. The CDR3 has 14 residues. CDR3 nucleotide sequence: TGTGCCAGCTCACCCGGAGGGGGGTACACTGAAGCTTTCTTT. This gives the protein CASSPGGGYTEAFF.

This sequence joins TRBV9 and TRBJ2-1; D is possibly TRBD2 (6 bases). The CDR3 extends over 16 amino acids. The V and J ends lost 0 bases and 2 bases respectively, with 12 bases between them. Germline V gives CDR1 SGDLS, CDR2 YYNGEE. The CDR3 region is CASSVDSREAYNEQFF. The DNA for the CDR3 is TGTGCCAGCAGCGTAGATTCGAGGGAGGCCTACAATGAGCAGTTCTTC.

V usage is TRBV7-8 and J usage is TRBJ2-6; the D call may be TRBD1 or TRBD2 (5 bases each). Between the trimmed V and J ends, which lost 5 bases and 0 bases, there was a span of 23 bases. CDR3 length: 20 residues. CDR1 and CDR2 (germline): SGHVS, FQNEAQ. CDR3 sequence (DNA): TGTGCCAGCAGCCCCCTGCCATCAGGGACGTCGAGCTCTGGGGCCAACGTCCTGACTTTC. Its protein is CASSPLPSGTSSSGANVLTF.

The rearrangement joins TRBV6-1 to TRBJ2-3; 9 bases agree with TRBD2. With 8 bases clipped from V and 6 bases from J, the junction kept 12 bases outside the gene matches. Germline CDR1 and CDR2: MNHNS and SASEGT. This CDR3 is 15 amino acids long. DNA for the CDR3: TGTGCCAGCGGAGAAATTAGCGGGAGATCCGATACGCAGTATTTT. This encodes CASGEISGRSDTQYF.

DNA of the CDR3: TGTGCCATCAGTTTTAGGGGGAACACCGGGGAGCTGTTTTTT. Translated, it gives CAISFRGNTGELFF. The chain couples TRBV10-3 to TRBJ2-2; D perhaps matches TRBD1 (5 bases). CDR3 size: 14 residues. V lost 5 bases to trimming and J lost 1 base, with 8 bases between them. Germline assignment: CDR1 ENHRY and CDR2 SYGVKD.